This TCR beta chain was recovered during a study of shared clonotypes between healthy human individuals. Regarding this clone: Its target is unknown.

Donation came from healthy HIV-negative adults that had no recent acute infections or vaccinations. V was trimmed by 5 bases and J by 0 bases, leaving 8 bases between them. The germline CDR1 and CDR2 sequences are SGHRS and YFSETQ. The CDR3 spans 14 residues. Overall study findings and caveats: The study generally estimated greater richness for naive than memory subsets. Non-shared clonotypes had lower generation probabilities than clonotypes shared by all four sorted-subset donors.

The assay ran at deep level. Produced via immunoSEQ multiplex PCR; TCRdb's table is partial and in-frame only. Among 550,000 to 700,000 clones listed, less than 80% were seen once. This TCR was recovered from a woman in her 30s in good health. The sample taken for sequencing was memory CD4+ T cells sorted from blood. Subset meaning: CD45RA-negative fraction. This chain links TRBV5-1 with TRBJ1-4, with D uncertain. The CDR3 region has the DNA TGCGCCAGCAGGGTGAGCCCAACTAATGAAAAACTGTTTTTT. This encodes CASRVSPTNEKLFF.